This T cell receptor (beta chain) comes out of a study of T cells in Graves' hyperthyroidism and ophthalmopathy. Details on this clonotype: The antigen is unknown.

This CDR3 spans 15 amino acids. J was trimmed by 6 bases and V by 4 bases; bases with no gene match: 6. Germline V lookup: CDR1 MDHEN, CDR2 SYDVKM. General observations from the study: Ophthalmopathy and stable hyperthyroidism were told apart by a 13 V-J model.

The CDR3 regions of TCR beta were amplified from RNA transcripts. The primer set for the first-round RT-PCR of the TCR CDR3 was HTBI. TCRdb reanalysed the multiplex PCR reads using MiXCR and keeps one entry per CDR3 protein. The sample holds roughly 420,000 distinct CDR3 sequences, roughly 13% seen once. Not enrolled were patients with uncontrolled infection, other autoimmune disease, pregnancy or lactation. The diagnostic basis comprised clinical symptoms, serum thyroxine and TRAb, thyroid ultrasound and orbital computed tomography. Cells are PBMCs isolated from about 10 ml of fresh blood. Sequenced material: blood. This TCR derives from a woman in her late teens or twenties with Graves' hyperthyroidism. The J gene is TRBJ2-5, the V gene TRBV28, with 12 bases that match TRBD2. For the CDR3, the DNA is TGTGCCAGCAGTTCTCCTAGCGGGAGGGTGAAGACCCAGTACTTC. It encodes CASSSPSGRVKTQYF.